The 2 T cell receptor beta chains below all came from one sample that was sequenced in a study of OX40 agonist ivuxolimab in advanced cancers. Profiled with immunoSEQ multiplex PCR; TCRdb holds only in-frame clones, not every one. Among tens of thousands of clones listed, 80% to 85% were seen once. Sequencing used CD4+ or CD8+ T cells sorted from blood, obtained in a trial of the OX40 agonist ivuxolimab. These receptors were collected from an adult with an advanced solid tumor such as melanoma, head and neck, liver or kidney cancer.

The V gene is TRBV2, the J gene TRBJ2-3; D possibly corresponds to TRBD2 (6 bases). The CDR3 consists of 16 residues. V lost 1 base to trimming and J lost 2 bases, with 13 bases between them. Germline loops: CDR1 SNHLY, CDR2 FYNNEI. CDR3: CASSEGAGGTTDTQYF. CDR3 sequence (DNA): TGTGCCAGCAGTGAAGGGGCCGGAGGGACCACAGATACGCAGTATTTT.

This chain joins TRBV5-5 and TRBJ2-1, with TRBD2 matching over 8 bases. Germline V gene data show CDR1 as SGHKS and CDR2 as YYEKEE (reference sequence). V lost 7 bases, J lost 5 bases, and 17 bases stayed unmatched. The CDR3 consists of 17 residues. The CDR3 region has the DNA TGTGCCAGCGGTAAAGGGAATACGGGAGGGCCCCACAATGAGCAGTTCTTC. It encodes CASGKGNTGGPHNEQFF.